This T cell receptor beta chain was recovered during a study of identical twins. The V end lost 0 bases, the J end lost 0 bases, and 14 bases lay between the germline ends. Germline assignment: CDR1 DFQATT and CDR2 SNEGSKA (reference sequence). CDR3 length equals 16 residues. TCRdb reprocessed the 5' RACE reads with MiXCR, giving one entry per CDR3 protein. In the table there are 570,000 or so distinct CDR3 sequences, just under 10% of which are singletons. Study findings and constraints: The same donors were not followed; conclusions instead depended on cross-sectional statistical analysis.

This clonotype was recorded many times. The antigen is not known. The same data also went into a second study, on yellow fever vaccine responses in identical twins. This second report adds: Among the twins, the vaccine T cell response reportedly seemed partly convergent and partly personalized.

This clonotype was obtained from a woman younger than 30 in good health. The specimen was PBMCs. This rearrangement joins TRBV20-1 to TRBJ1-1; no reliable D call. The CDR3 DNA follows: TGCAGTGCTAGAGACCCGAGCGAGGGTCTGAACACTGAAGCTTTCTTT. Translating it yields CSARDPSEGLNTEAFF.